This T cell receptor (beta chain) stems from a study of response to subunit inactivated influenza vaccine. Using its own MiXCR run on the RT-PCR reads, TCRdb lists one record per CDR3 protein. The sample contains fewer than 600,000 distinct CDR3 sequences, roughly 7.6% of which appear only once. This CDR3 comprises 14 residues. The V and J ends lost 2 bases and 3 bases respectively, with 13 bases between them. CDR1 DFQATT and CDR2 SNEGSKA come from the germline V gene (reference sequence). This clonotype was counted many times. This receptor was taken from a man in his fifties or sixties who received an inactivated influenza vaccine. The chain uses TRBV20-1 and TRBJ2-5; tentatively, D is TRBD1 (6 bases). This specimen was PBMCs from blood, taken around 2 years after vaccination. As DNA, the CDR3 is TGCAGTGCTAGAAGACAGGACGGAAAAGAGACCCAGTACTTC. This gives the protein CSARRQDGKETQYF.